The 19 T cell receptor beta chains given below trace back to one sample, sequenced in a study of human T cells and chemical hapten exposure. TCRdb re-analysed the RACE reads in MiXCR, keeping a single row per CDR3 protein. The table lists approximately 120,000 distinct CDR3 sequences, about a tenth of them singletons. Time point of the sample: patch test 2, 6 weeks after DPC sensitization. This sample's treatment: therapeutic diphenylcyclopropenone sensitization with weekly scalp DPC. The sequences come from whole blood, collected in connection with sensitization to the hapten diphenylcyclopropenone (DPC). These receptors were obtained from a woman in her thirties or forties with alopecia areata. Some clones in this sample may be carry-over from other donors' samples.

This chain links TRBV7-9 with TRBJ1-1; D is possibly TRBD1 (6 bases). The V end lost 3 bases, the J end lost 2 bases, and 19 bases lay between the germline ends. Germline V gene lookup returns CDR1 SEHNR and CDR2 FQNEAQ (reference sequence). The CDR3 is 17 amino acids. The CDR3 spells CASSLTSGGQLNTEAFF. For the CDR3, the DNA is TGTGCCAGCAGCTTGACGTCCGGGGGACAACTTAACACTGAAGCTTTCTTT. Looking up the rest from reference TRBV7-9 and TRBJ1-1 gives the full variable domain: DTGVSQNPRHKITKRGQNVTFRCDPISEHNRLYWYRQTLGQGPEFLTYFQNEAQLEKSRLLSDRFSAERPKGSFSTLEIQRTEQGDSAMYLCASSLTSGGQLNTEAFFGQGTRLTVV.

The chain has TRBV12-3 or TRBV12-4 and TRBJ2-1, with D possibly called TRBD1 or TRBD2 (6 bases each). V lost 0 bases and J 7 bases, leaving 13 bases between the germline ends. The CDR3 loop spans 15 amino acids. CDR3 DNA: TGTGCCAGCAGTTTAGCCCGGGGGCCGAGGAATGAGCAGTTCTTC. Translating gives CASSLARGPRNEQFF.

The rearrangement joins TRBV5-1 to TRBJ1-6, with TRBD1 matching 9 bases. V was clipped by 5 bases and J by 9 bases; unmatched bases: 9. Germline V gene sequence: CDR1 SGHRS, CDR2 YFSETQ. The CDR3 has 15 residues. The DNA for the CDR3 is TGCGCCAGCAGTGCCGGGACAGGGAAGGGTTCACCCCTCCACTTT. Protein: CASSAGTGKGSPLHF.

V usage is TRBV6-5 and J usage is TRBJ1-3, with D uncertain. Trimming removed 8 bases at V and 0 bases at J, with 11 bases between. The germline gives CDR1 MNHEY, CDR2 SVGAGI. The CDR3 runs to 14 residues. CDR3 sequence (DNA): TGTGCCAGCGGTGGAGCAAGCTCTGGAAACACCATATATTTT. Residues: CASGGASSGNTIYF.

In this sample, this clonotype turned up a few times. This chain links TRBV4-3 with TRBJ2-2; TRBD2 matches 7 bases. Looked up from germline, CDR1 is LGHNA and CDR2 is YSLEER. The CDR3 covers 15 residues. The junction had 13 bases not matched to a gene; V was cut back by 10 bases and J by 5 bases. This chain's CDR3 is CANLPPGEGTGELFF. CDR3 coding DNA: TGCGCCAATCTGCCGCCGGGGGAGGGGACCGGGGAGCTGTTTTTT.

This clonotype was seen only a few times. V usage is TRBV12-3 or TRBV12-4 and J usage is TRBJ1-2, with D possibly TRBD1 on 5 matching bases. The V gene lost 3 bases and the J gene lost 5 bases, with 10 bases spanning the gap. The CDR3 has 13 amino acids. The CDR3 region is CASSFEGSYGYTF. The CDR3, as DNA: TGTGCCAGCAGTTTCGAGGGGTCGTATGGCTACACCTTC.

This clonotype occurred a few times. The chain is built from TRBV6-1 and TRBJ1-5; a possible D gene is TRBD1 (6 bases). Germline-derived CDR1 and CDR2 are MNHNS and SASEGT. The CDR3 consists of 18 residues. Trimming cost V 8 bases and J 1 base, with 24 bases left between them. The CDR3 here is CASGLAWGARKSNQPQHF. The CDR3 nucleotides are TGTGCCAGCGGGCTGGCATGGGGGGCTAGGAAAAGCAATCAGCCCCAGCATTTT.

The chain joins TRBV24-1 to TRBJ2-1; D remains ambiguous. Trimming shortened V by 1 base and J by 3 bases, and 0 bases separated the two germline ends. The germline V gene encodes CDR1 KGHDR and CDR2 SFDVKD. The CDR3 runs 12 residues. The CDR3 coding sequence is TGTGCCACCAGTGATTTCTACAATGAGCAGTTCTTC. Amino acid sequence: CATSDFYNEQFF.

In this sample, this clonotype turned up many times. This chain joins TRBV7-7 and TRBJ1-6; D uncertain. This CDR3 is 15 amino acids long. Germline assignment: CDR1 SSHAT and CDR2 FNYEAQ (reference sequence). Trimming stripped 5 bases from V and 8 bases from J, with 16 bases between. CDR3 in amino acids: CASSASRGADSPLHF. In DNA form, the CDR3 reads TGTGCCAGCAGCGCCAGCCGGGGAGCGGATTCACCCCTCCACTTT. Filled out from reference TRBV7-7 and TRBJ1-6, the complete variable domain reads GAGVSQSPRYKVTKRGQDVTLRCDPISSHATLYWYQQALGQGPEFLTYFNYEAQPDKSGLPSDRFSAERPEGSISTLTIQRTEQRDSAMYRCASSASRGADSPLHFGNGTRLTVT.

This clonotype came up many times. J is TRBJ1-2 and V is TRBV3-1; TRBD1 is a possible D gene (6 bases). V shed 2 bases and J shed 5 bases, with 12 bases lying between them. This CDR3 region has 14 residues. Germline V gives CDR1 LGHDT, CDR2 YNNKEL (reference sequence). This chain's CDR3 is CASSQSGARYGYTF. For the CDR3, the DNA is TGTGCCAGCAGCCAATCGGGGGCGCGGTATGGCTACACCTTC. Together with reference TRBV3-1 and TRBJ1-2, the CDR3 gives the full variable domain: DTAVSQTPKYLVTQMGNDKSIKCEQNLGHDTMYWYKQDSKKFLKIMFSYNNKELIINETVPNRFSPKSPDKAHLNLHINSLELGDSAVYFCASSQSGARYGYTFGSGTRLTVV.

This clonotype was recorded at least ten times. The chain carries TRBV14 and TRBJ2-7; D is undetermined. Trimming took off 1 base at V and 3 bases at J, with 4 bases between the two ends. CDR1 and CDR2 (germline): SGHDN, FVKESK. The CDR3 contains 12 residues. As DNA, the CDR3 is TGTGCCAGCAGCCAAGGGTACTACGAGCAGTACTTC. Its translation is CASSQGYYEQYF.

A remark on this clonotype: This sequence may be a read error, since a much larger clone differs from it by one base. V usage is TRBV6-2 or TRBV6-3 and J usage is TRBJ1-5; tentative D call: TRBD1 (6 bases). Trimming took off 6 bases at V and 10 bases at J, with 13 bases between the two ends. Looked up from germline, CDR1 is MNHEY and CDR2 is SVGEGT. The CDR3 length is 12 residues. The DNA for the CDR3 is TGTGCCAGCAGCGTAATGGACAGCCCCCAGCATTTT. Translation gives CASSVMDSPQHF.

This clonotype was counted at least ten times. The V gene is TRBV7-2, the J gene TRBJ2-5; TRBD1 agrees at 8 bases. Per germline, CDR1 SGHTA and CDR2 FQGNSA. The CDR3 runs 13 residues. V trimming: 1 base; J trimming: 5 bases; junction bases outside the gene matches: 0. The CDR3 region is CASSLDRGETQYF. The DNA for the CDR3 is TGTGCCAGCAGCTTAGACAGGGGGGAGACCCAGTACTTC.

The V and J genes are TRBV6-5 and TRBJ2-7; 11 positions agree with TRBD1. Germline CDR1 reads MNHEY; CDR2 reads SVGAGI. CDR3 length equals 13 residues. The J segment lost 7 bases and the V segment lost 4 bases, leaving 3 bases of the junction unmatched. In DNA, the CDR3 is TGTGCCAGCAGTTTGGGACAGGGGGGTGAGCAGTACTTC. Translation gives CASSLGQGGEQYF.

The chain combines TRBV14 with TRBJ2-5, with TRBD1 identical over 10 bases. V was clipped by 3 bases and J by 6 bases; unmatched bases: 4. The germline V gene has CDR1 SGHDN and CDR2 FVKESK. This CDR3 comprises 14 residues. The CDR3 DNA reads as TGTGCCAGCAGCCATGACAGGGGGCGACAGACCCAGTACTTC. Its translation: CASSHDRGRQTQYF.

This clonotype turned up a few times. V is TRBV30 and J is TRBJ1-2; D unresolved. Germline CDR1 reads GTSNPN; CDR2 reads SVGIG (reference sequence). V gave up 0 bases and J gave up 0 bases, with 8 bases separating them. This CDR3 contains 14 residues. CDR3 residues: CAWSVMVPNYGYTF. In DNA, the CDR3 is TGTGCCTGGAGTGTAATGGTGCCTAACTATGGCTACACCTTC.

This clonotype was seen repeatedly, ten times or more. V usage is TRBV29-1 and J usage is TRBJ1-2; D uncertain. Germline CDR1 SQVTM, CDR2 ANQGSEA. The V end lost 4 bases, the J end lost 4 bases, and 10 bases lay between the germline ends. This CDR3 spans 12 amino acids. In nucleotides, the CDR3 is TGCAGCGTTGGAGGCGGGTTCTATGGCTACACCTTC. Its translation is CSVGGGFYGYTF. Full variable domain (rest looked up from reference TRBV29-1 and TRBJ1-2): SAVISQKPSRDICQRGTSLTIQCQVDSQVTMMFWYRQQPGQSLTLIATANQGSEATYESGFVIDKFPISRPNLTFSTLTVSNMSPEDSSIYLCSVGGGFYGYTFGSGTRLTVV.

The chain employs TRBV6-5 and TRBJ2-5; 9 bases are shared with TRBD2. Germline-derived CDR1 and CDR2 are MNHEY and SVGAGI. The CDR3 spans 17 residues. The V and J ends lost 6 bases and 5 bases, in that order; junction bases with no gene match: 16. The CDR3 coding sequence is TGTGCCAGCAGCCCCCTTCGGGGCGGGGGGGCCCGGGAGACCCAGTACTTC. This codes for CASSPLRGGGARETQYF.

Only a few counts were recorded for this clonotype. This chain connects TRBV4-1 to TRBJ2-5; the match to TRBD2 covers 14 bases. Germline CDR1 reads MGHRA; CDR2 reads YSYEKL. V gave up 4 bases and J gave up 9 bases; unmatched junction bases: 16. The CDR3 is 18 amino acids. The CDR3 DNA reads as TGCGCCAGCAGCCCAGGCCCGGCGACTAGCGGGGGGGCTGGGGCCCAGTACTTC. Translation gives CASSPGPATSGGAGAQYF.